The entry below describes one TCR beta chain. Its antigen is not identified. TCRdb's table, derived via immunoSEQ multiplex PCR, lists solely in-frame clones and lacks some. The sample lists about 53,000 clones, about 88% occurring once. The record originates from a study of radiotherapy plus CTLA-4 blockade in lung cancer. Findings and caveats of the study: After treatment with radiotherapy plus ipilimumab, TCR clones that came from the tumor expanded in blood.

Germline V gene sequence: CDR1 SGHVS, CDR2 FQNEAQ. Trimming removed 2 bases at V and 0 bases at J, with 18 bases between. CDR3 length: 18 residues. This specimen consisted of peripheral blood, obtained from a patient treated with radiotherapy plus ipilimumab. The TCR sequence derives from a human donor with non-small cell lung cancer whose response to radiotherapy plus ipilimumab could not be evaluated. The V gene is TRBV7-8, the J gene TRBJ2-3, with D tentatively TRBD1 (6 bases). CDR3: CASSLWETGPDSTDTQYF. The CDR3 DNA follows: TGTGCCAGCAGCTTATGGGAAACAGGGCCAGATAGCACAGATACGCAGTATTTT.